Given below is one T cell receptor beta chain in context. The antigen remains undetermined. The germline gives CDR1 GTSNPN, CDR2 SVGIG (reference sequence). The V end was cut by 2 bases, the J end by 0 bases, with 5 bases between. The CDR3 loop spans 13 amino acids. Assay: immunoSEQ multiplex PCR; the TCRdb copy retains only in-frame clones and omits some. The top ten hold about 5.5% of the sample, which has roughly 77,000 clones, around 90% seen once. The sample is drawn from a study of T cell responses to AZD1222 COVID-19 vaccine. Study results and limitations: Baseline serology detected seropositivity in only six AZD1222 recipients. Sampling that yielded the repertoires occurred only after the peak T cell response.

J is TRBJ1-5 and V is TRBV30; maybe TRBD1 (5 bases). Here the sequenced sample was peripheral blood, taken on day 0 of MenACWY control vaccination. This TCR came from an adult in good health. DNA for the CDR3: TGTGCCTGGAGTAGGGGTAGCAATCAGCCCCAGCATTTT. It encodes CAWSRGSNQPQHF.